This TCR beta chain was observed in a study of lymphopenia after photon versus proton radiotherapy. Study results and caveats: Photon-treated patients lost naive T cells and TCR diversity; proton-treated stayed stable. Oligoclonal CD8+ Temra expansion after nadir drove photon patients' diversity drop. Post-nadir TCR diversity decline inversely tracked overall survival among those who died. Better survival with proton therapy was suggested as possible, not demonstrated.

V lost 0 bases and J lost 8, with 9 bases in between. Germline assignment: CDR1 SGDLS and CDR2 YYNGEE. The CDR3 runs to 14 residues. Profiled with immunoSEQ multiplex PCR; TCRdb holds only in-frame clones, not every one. The repertoire holds 30,000 to 40,000 clones, approximately 87% seen once, with roughly 15% in the top ten. For this clone: Its antigen remains unknown.

The receptor comes from a woman in her 70s with pancreatic cancer. The V gene is TRBV9, the J gene TRBJ1-6; no definite D call. The material sequenced was peripheral blood, taken from a patient treated with proton-based radiotherapy. CDR3 sequence reads: CASSVGDGDSPLHF. DNA for the CDR3: TGTGCCAGCAGCGTAGGGGATGGAGATTCACCCCTCCACTTT.